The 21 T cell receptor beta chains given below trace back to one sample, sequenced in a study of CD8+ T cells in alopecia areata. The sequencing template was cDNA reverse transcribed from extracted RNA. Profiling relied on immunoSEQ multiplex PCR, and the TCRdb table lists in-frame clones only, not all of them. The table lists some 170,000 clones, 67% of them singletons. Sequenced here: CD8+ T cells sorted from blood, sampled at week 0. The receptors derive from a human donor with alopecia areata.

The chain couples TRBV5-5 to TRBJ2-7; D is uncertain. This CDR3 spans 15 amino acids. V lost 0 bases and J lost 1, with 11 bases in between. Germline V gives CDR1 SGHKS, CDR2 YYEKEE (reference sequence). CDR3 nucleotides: TGTGCCAGCAGCTTGGTCGCAGCTAGATCCTACGAGCAGTACTTC. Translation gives CASSLVAARSYEQYF. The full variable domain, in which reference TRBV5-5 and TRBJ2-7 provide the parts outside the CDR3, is DAGVTQSPTHLIKTRGQQVTLRCSPISGHKSVSWYQQVLGQGPQFIFQYYEKEERGRGNFPDRFSARQFPNYSSELNVNALLLGDSALYLCASSLVAARSYEQYFGPGTRLTVT.

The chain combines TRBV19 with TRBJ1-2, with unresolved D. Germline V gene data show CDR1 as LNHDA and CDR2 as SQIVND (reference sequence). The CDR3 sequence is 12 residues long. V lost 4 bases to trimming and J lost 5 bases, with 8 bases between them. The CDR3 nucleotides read TGTGCCAGTAGTAATGGAGTTTATGGCTACACCTTC. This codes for CASSNGVYGYTF.

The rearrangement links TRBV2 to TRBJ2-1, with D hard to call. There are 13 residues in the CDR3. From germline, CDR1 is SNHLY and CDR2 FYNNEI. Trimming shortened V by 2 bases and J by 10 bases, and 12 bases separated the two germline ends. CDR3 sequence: CASSEYGLLEQFF. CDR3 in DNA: TGTGCCAGCAGTGAATATGGTCTCCTGGAGCAGTTCTTC.

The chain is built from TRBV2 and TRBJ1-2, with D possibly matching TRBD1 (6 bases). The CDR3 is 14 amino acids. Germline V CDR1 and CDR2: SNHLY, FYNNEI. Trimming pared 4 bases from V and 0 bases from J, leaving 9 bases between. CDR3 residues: CASSVGGANYGYTF. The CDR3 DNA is TGTGCCAGCAGTGTCGGGGGCGCTAACTATGGCTACACCTTC.

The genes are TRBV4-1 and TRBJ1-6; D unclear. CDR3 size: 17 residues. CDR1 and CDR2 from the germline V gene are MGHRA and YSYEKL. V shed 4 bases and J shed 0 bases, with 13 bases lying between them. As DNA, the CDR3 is TGCGCCAGCAGCCCAGGATCCCGGGCCTCCTATAATTCACCCCTCCACTTT. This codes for CASSPGSRASYNSPLHF.

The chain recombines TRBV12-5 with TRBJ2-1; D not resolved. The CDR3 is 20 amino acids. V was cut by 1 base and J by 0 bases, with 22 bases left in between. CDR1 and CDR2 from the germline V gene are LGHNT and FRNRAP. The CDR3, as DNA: TGTGCTAGTGGTTTGGCCCCGGACCCTCTTTCCGCGAGCTCCTACAATGAGCAGTTCTTC. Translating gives CASGLAPDPLSASSYNEQFF.

In nucleotides, the CDR3 is TGTGCCAGCAGCTCCCCTCGACAGGAGCAGTACTTC. It specifies CASSSPRQEQYF. The chain joins TRBV7-9 to TRBJ2-7; weak D call: TRBD1 (5 bases). The CDR3 loop spans 12 amino acids. Germline lookup yields CDR1 SEHNR and CDR2 FQNEAQ (reference sequence). V lost 4 bases and J 7 bases, leaving 11 bases between the germline ends.

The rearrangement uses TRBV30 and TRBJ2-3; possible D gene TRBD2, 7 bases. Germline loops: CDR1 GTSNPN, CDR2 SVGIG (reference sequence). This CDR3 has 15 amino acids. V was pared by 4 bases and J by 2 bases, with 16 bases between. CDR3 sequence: CAWNPPGGNTDTQYF. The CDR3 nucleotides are TGTGCCTGGAATCCTCCGGGGGGCAACACAGATACGCAGTATTTT.

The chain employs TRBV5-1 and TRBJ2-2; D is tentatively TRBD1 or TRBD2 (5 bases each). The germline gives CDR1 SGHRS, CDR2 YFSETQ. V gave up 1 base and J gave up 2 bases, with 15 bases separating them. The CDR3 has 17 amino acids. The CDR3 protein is CASSLFERGPNTGELFF. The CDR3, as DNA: TGCGCCAGCAGCTTGTTTGAGAGGGGTCCAAACACCGGGGAGCTGTTTTTT.

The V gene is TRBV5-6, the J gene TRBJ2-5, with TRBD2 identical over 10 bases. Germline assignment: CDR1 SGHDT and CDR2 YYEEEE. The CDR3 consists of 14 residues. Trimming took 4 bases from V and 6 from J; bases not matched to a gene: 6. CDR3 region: CASSAGTSEKTQYF. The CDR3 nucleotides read TGTGCCAGCAGCGCCGGGACTAGCGAGAAGACCCAGTACTTC.

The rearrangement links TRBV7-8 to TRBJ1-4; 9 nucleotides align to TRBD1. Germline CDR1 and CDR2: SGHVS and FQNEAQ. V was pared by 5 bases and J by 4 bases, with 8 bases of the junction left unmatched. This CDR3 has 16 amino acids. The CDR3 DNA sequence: TGTGCCAGCAGCCCAAGGACAGGGGAGGTTAATGAAAAACTGTTTTTT. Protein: CASSPRTGEVNEKLFF. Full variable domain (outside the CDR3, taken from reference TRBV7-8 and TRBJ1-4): GAGVSQSPRYKVAKRGQDVALRCDPISGHVSLFWYQQALGQGPEFLTYFQNEAQLDKSGLPSDRFFAERPEGSVSTLKIQRTQQEDSAVYLCASSPRTGEVNEKLFFGSGTQLSVL.

DNA for the CDR3: TGTGCCAGCAGCGGCCCGGGCCGCACTGAAGCTTTCTTT. Translating gives CASSGPGRTEAFF. The rearrangement joins TRBV7-9 to TRBJ1-1, with D uncertain. V gave up 5 bases and J gave up 4 bases, with 11 bases separating them. CDR1 is SEHNR, CDR2 FQNEAQ, per germline (reference sequence). This CDR3 contains 13 residues.

This chain's CDR3 is CASTGTGLFYEQYF. CDR3 nucleotides: TGTGCCAGCACCGGGACAGGGCTTTTCTACGAGCAGTACTTC. This rearrangement joins TRBV6-5 to TRBJ2-7; TRBD1 agrees at 9 bases. V lost 7 bases, J lost 3 bases, and 7 bases stayed unmatched. Germline V gene lookup returns CDR1 MNHEY and CDR2 SVGAGI. This CDR3 has 14 amino acids.

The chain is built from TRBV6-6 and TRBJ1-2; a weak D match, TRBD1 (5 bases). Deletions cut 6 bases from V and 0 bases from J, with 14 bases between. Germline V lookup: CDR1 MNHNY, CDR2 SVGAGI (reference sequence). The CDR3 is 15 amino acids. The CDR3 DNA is TGTGCCAGCAGCCCGACCCTGACAGCTAACTATGGCTACACCTTC. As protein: CASSPTLTANYGYTF.

CDR3 region: CASSLLAGGRYNEQFF. CDR3 nucleotide sequence: TGTGCCAGCAGTTTACTAGCGGGGGGTCGCTACAATGAGCAGTTCTTC. V gene TRBV28 combines with J gene TRBJ2-1, with 11 nucleotides matching TRBD2. Trimming at V came to 2 bases and at J to 3 bases, leaving 3 bases not matched to a gene. Germline CDR1 reads MDHEN; CDR2 reads SYDVKM. The CDR3 contains 16 residues.

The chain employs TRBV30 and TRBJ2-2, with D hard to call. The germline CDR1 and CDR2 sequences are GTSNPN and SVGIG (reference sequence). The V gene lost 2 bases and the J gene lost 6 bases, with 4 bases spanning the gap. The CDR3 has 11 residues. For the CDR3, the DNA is TGTGCCTGGAGTATCGCCGGGGAGCTGTTTTTT. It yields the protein CAWSIAGELFF.

This chain's CDR3 is CASSLAINGIEAFF. The DNA of the CDR3 is TGTGCCAGCAGCTTAGCTATAAACGGAATTGAAGCTTTCTTT. The J gene is TRBJ1-1, the V gene TRBV11-1; no reliable D call. Per germline, CDR1 SGHAT and CDR2 FQDESV (reference sequence). Trimming took off 0 bases at V and 7 bases at J, with 12 bases between the two ends. The CDR3 has 14 residues.

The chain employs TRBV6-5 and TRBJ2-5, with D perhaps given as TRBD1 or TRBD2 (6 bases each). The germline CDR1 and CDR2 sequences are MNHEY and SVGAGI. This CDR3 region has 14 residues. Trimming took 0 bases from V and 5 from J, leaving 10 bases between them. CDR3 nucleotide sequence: TGTGCCAGCAGTTACTCGGGGGGCGAGGAGACCCAGTACTTC. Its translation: CASSYSGGEETQYF.

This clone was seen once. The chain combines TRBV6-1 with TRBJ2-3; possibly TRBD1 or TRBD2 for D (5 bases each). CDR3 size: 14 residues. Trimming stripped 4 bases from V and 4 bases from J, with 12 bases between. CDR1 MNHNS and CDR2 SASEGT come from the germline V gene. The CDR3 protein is CASSGILGADTQYF. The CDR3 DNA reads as TGTGCCAGCAGTGGGATTCTGGGGGCAGATACGCAGTATTTT.

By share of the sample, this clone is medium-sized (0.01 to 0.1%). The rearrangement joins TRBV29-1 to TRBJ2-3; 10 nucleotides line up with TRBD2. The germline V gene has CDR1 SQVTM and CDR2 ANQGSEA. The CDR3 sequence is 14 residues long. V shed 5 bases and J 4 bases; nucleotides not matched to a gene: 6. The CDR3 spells CSVQRGGHADTQYF. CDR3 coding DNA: TGCAGCGTTCAGCGGGGGGGTCATGCAGATACGCAGTATTTT.

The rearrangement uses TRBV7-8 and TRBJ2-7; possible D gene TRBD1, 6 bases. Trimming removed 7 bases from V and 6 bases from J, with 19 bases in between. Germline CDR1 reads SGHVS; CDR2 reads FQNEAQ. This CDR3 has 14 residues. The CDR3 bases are TGTGCCAGCATCCAGACAGGTGGGCTCGGCGAGCAGTACTTC. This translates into CASIQTGGLGEQYF.